The next 20 T cell receptor beta chains were all read from a single sample in a study of T cell repertoires in cytomegalovirus infection. No antigen is known for these receptors. MiXCR, run by TCRdb on the reads, gives a single entry per CDR3 protein. The sample gives approximately 1,000,000 distinct CDR3 sequences, about a third of which show up once; around 15% is in the top ten. This specimen consisted of cultured CD8+ T cells from PBMCs, obtained from culture after CMV antigen stimulation. Receptor source: a human donor in good health (CMV status not recorded). Some clones in this sample may be carry-over from other donors' samples.

This clonotype was seen a handful of times. The chain links TRBV19 to TRBJ2-7; D call uncertain. The germline V gene has CDR1 LNHDA and CDR2 SQIVND (reference sequence). The CDR3 has 13 residues. Between the trimmed V and J ends, which lost 4 bases and 1 base, there was a span of 8 bases. The CDR3 here is CASSTGSSYEQYF. Written as DNA, the CDR3 is TGTGCCAGTAGTACGGGCAGTTCCTACGAGCAGTACTTC.

This clonotype appeared a few times. The genes are TRBV4-1 and TRBJ1-5, with D perhaps matching TRBD1 (6 bases). V was clipped by 0 bases and J by 5 bases, with 11 bases between them. Germline lookup yields CDR1 MGHRA and CDR2 YSYEKL. CDR3 length equals 15 residues. Written as DNA, the CDR3 is TGCGCCAGCAGCCAAGATATCGGGGGCGATCAGCCCCAGCATTTT. Its translation is CASSQDIGGDQPQHF.

This clonotype appeared a few times. This chain connects TRBV10-3 to TRBJ2-5; tentatively, D is TRBD2 (5 bases). This CDR3 is 16 amino acids long. Deletions cut 0 bases from V and 0 bases from J, with 11 bases between. Germline assignment: CDR1 ENHRY and CDR2 SYGVKD. The CDR3 DNA reads TGTGCCATCAGTGAGTCGAGCGGTGGGTACCAAGAGACCCAGTACTTC. Its protein product is CAISESSGGYQETQYF.

The chain employs TRBV27 and TRBJ2-7; 9 bases are a match to TRBD1. The CDR3 contains 14 residues. J lost 1 base, V lost 3 bases, and 1 base had no gene match. Germline V gene data show CDR1 as MNHEY and CDR2 as SMNVEV (reference sequence). CDR3 sequence (DNA): TGTGCCAGCAGTTTGGACAGGGGATCCTACGAGCAGTACTTC. The encoded protein is CASSLDRGSYEQYF.

This clonotype has at least ten counts. CDR3 residues: CASSPIRPRQGPTDTQYF. As DNA, the CDR3 is TGTGCCAGCAGCCCAATACGACCCCGACAGGGACCTACAGATACGCAGTATTTT. The chain has TRBV7-6 and TRBJ2-3; 7 bases are shared with TRBD1. CDR3 length: 18 residues. Germline loops: CDR1 SGHVS, CDR2 FNYEAQ. V gave up 5 bases and J gave up 3 bases; unmatched junction bases: 17.

This clonotype was found a few times. The gene calls are TRBV5-4 and TRBJ1-1, with D possibly TRBD1 on 6 matching bases. This CDR3 comprises 14 residues. Trimming left V 0 bases short and J 7 bases short, with 13 bases between. The germline CDR1 and CDR2 sequences are SGHNT and YYREEE (reference sequence). CDR3: CASSLGTVEFEAFF. The CDR3 DNA follows: TGTGCCAGCAGCTTGGGGACAGTGGAGTTTGAAGCTTTCTTT.

CDR3 nucleotides: TGTGCTTGGGGAGAGACCCAGTACTTC. It translates to CAWGETQYF. The gene calls are TRBV7-9 and TRBJ2-5; no clear D. In germline, CDR1 is SEHNR, CDR2 FQNEAQ (reference sequence). The CDR3 sequence is 9 residues long.

About this clonotype itself: With a much larger clone just one base away, this may be a read error. The rearrangement uses TRBV7-2 and TRBJ1-1; a weak D match, TRBD1 (5 bases). Germline lookup yields CDR1 SGHTA and CDR2 FQGNSA. The CDR3 loop spans 15 amino acids. Here the CDR3 DNA reads TGTGCCAGCAACTTAACGTCCGGGACCCAGTATGAAGCTTTCTTT. Its protein product is CASNLTSGTQYEAFF.

This clonotype was recorded at least ten times. This chain links TRBV7-2 with TRBJ2-3; the match to TRBD1 covers 8 bases. Germline trimming cut 6 bases from V and 4 bases from J; bases unmatched to any gene: 15. Germline values: CDR1 SGHTA, CDR2 FQGNSA. The CDR3 loop spans 17 amino acids. CDR3 sequence: CASSYMDRDDQADTQYF. CDR3 coding DNA: TGTGCCAGCAGTTACATGGACAGGGACGACCAGGCAGATACGCAGTATTTT.

The sample holds a few counts of this clonotype. The chain combines TRBV20-1 with TRBJ2-2; the match to TRBD2 covers 10 bases. The CDR3 has 16 residues. Trimming cost V 5 bases and J 6 bases; bases outside gene matches: 12. Germline CDR1 and CDR2: DFQATT and SNEGSKA (reference sequence). DNA of the CDR3: TGCAGTGCTCGGGGACTAGCGAGTTCTATGTCCGGGGAGCTGTTTTTT. Protein sequence: CSARGLASSMSGELFF.

The CDR3, as DNA: TGTGCCAGCAGTAAAGGGACAGGGAACTATGGCTACACCTTC. Amino acid sequence: CASSKGTGNYGYTF. V gene TRBV6-6 combines with J gene TRBJ1-2, with TRBD1 matching over 9 bases. The ends lost 5 bases at V and 2 bases at J; junction bases unmatched: 3. The CDR3 has 14 residues. Per germline, CDR1 MNHNY and CDR2 SVGAGI (reference sequence).

This clonotype was recorded at least ten times. The genes are TRBV6-1 and TRBJ1-3, with D hard to call. This CDR3 is built from 16 residues. Germline CDR1 MNHNS, CDR2 SASEGT. Between the trimmed V and J ends, which lost 5 bases and 0 bases, there was a span of 14 bases. The CDR3 here is CASSYTALSSGNTIYF. CDR3 DNA sequence: TGTGCCAGCAGTTACACCGCATTGAGCTCTGGAAACACCATATATTTT.

This clonotype was detected a few times. This sequence joins TRBV5-6 and TRBJ2-4; 8 bases are a match to TRBD1. The CDR3 totals 16 residues. The V segment lost 6 bases and the J segment 0 bases; nucleotides outside the gene matches: 8. The germline V gene has CDR1 SGHDT and CDR2 YYEEEE. The CDR3 here is CASILRQGLAKNIQYF. Written as DNA, the CDR3 is TGTGCCAGCATTCTAAGACAGGGGCTAGCCAAAAACATTCAGTACTTC.

V usage is TRBV7-9 and J usage is TRBJ2-2; D might be TRBD1 (5 bases). Germline V gene data show CDR1 as SEHNR and CDR2 as FQNEAQ (reference sequence). The CDR3 contains 17 residues. V shed 5 bases and J shed 5 bases, with 21 bases lying between them. DNA for the CDR3: TGTGCCAGCAGCCTTTCCGACAGATGGATAGGGACCGGGGAGCTGTTTTTT. It specifies CASSLSDRWIGTGELFF.

This clonotype was recorded at least ten times. V gene TRBV7-6 combines with J gene TRBJ2-1; tentatively, D is TRBD1 (6 bases). The CDR3 is 15 residues long. CDR1 and CDR2 from the germline V gene are SGHVS and FNYEAQ. V shed 4 bases and J shed 0 bases, with 10 bases lying between them. The CDR3 region has the DNA TGTGCCAGCAGCTCCTCACAGGGCTCCTACAATGAGCAGTTCTTC. It encodes CASSSSQGSYNEQFF.

There are a few counts of this clonotype. V gene TRBV6-5 combines with J gene TRBJ2-3; tentatively, D is TRBD2 (7 bases). Germline CDR1 is MNHEY and CDR2 is SVGAGI. The CDR3 has 17 amino acids. Trimming removed 0 bases from V and 2 bases from J, with 15 bases in between. The chain's CDR3 is CASSYSTTGGFTDTQYF. For the CDR3, the DNA is TGTGCCAGCAGTTACTCGACCACGGGGGGCTTCACAGATACGCAGTATTTT.

In its sample, this clonotype was seen a few times. The V and J genes are TRBV6-4 and TRBJ2-1, with a tentative D call TRBD1 (5 bases). The CDR3 contains 15 residues. Trimming cost V 3 bases and J 2 bases, with 11 bases left between them. CDR1 is MRHNA and CDR2 is SNTAGT in the germline V gene. In nucleotides, the CDR3 is TGTGCCAGCAGTGAGCTGGGGCCTCCCTACAATGAGCAGTTCTTC. Translation gives CASSELGPPYNEQFF.

This clonotype has just a few counts. The chain links TRBV10-2 to TRBJ1-5, with D tentatively TRBD1 (6 bases). Germline V CDR1 and CDR2: WSHSY, SAAADI. This CDR3 is 15 amino acids long. The ends were cut back, 6 bases at V and 0 bases at J, with 12 bases in the middle. CDR3: CASRQGLYSNQPQHF. In DNA, the CDR3 is TGCGCCAGCAGACAGGGTCTGTATAGCAATCAGCCCCAGCATTTT.

This clonotype was observed many times. V and J are TRBV7-6 and TRBJ2-4; D is ambiguous. The CDR3 extends over 16 amino acids. V dropped 5 bases and J dropped 3 bases, with 17 bases sitting between them. The V gene's germline CDR1 is SGHVS and CDR2 FNYEAQ. DNA for the CDR3: TGTGCCAGCAGCCCCAGGCACTTTGGGGACAAAAACATTCAGTACTTC. Amino acid sequence: CASSPRHFGDKNIQYF.

The rearrangement links TRBV7-6 to TRBJ2-2; TRBD2 matches at 12 bases. Germline assignment: CDR1 SGHVS and CDR2 FNYEAQ. The J segment lost 5 bases and the V segment lost 3 bases, leaving 7 bases of the junction unmatched. The CDR3 runs to 17 residues. CDR3 coding DNA: TGTGCCAGCAGCTTTCGCCTAGCGGGGGGGAGAACCGGGGAGCTGTTTTTT. Translated, it gives CASSFRLAGGRTGELFF.